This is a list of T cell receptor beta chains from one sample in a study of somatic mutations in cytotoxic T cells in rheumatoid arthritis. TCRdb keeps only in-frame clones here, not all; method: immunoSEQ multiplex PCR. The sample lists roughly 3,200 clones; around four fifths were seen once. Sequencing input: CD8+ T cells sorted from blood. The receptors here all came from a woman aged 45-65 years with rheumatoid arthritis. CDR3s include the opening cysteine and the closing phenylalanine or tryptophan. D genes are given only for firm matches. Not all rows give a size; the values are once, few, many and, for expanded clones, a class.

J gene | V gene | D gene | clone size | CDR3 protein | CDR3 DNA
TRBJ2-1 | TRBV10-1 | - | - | CASSEGLAEDNEQFF | TGCGCCAGCAGTGAGGGACTTGCGGAGGACAATGAGCAGTTCTTC
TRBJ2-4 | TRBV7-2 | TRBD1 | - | CASSGPGTGRLSKNIQYF | TGTGCCAGCAGCGGACCCGGGACAGGGCGGTTGTCCAAAAACATTCAGTACTTC
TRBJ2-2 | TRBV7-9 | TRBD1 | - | CASSPSPGTGRTGELFF | TGTGCCAGCAGCCCCTCCCCCGGGACAGGGCGTACCGGGGAGCTGTTTTTT
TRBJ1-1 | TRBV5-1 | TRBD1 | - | CASSPGQGITEAFF | TGCGCCAGCAGCCCGGGACAGGGGATAACTGAAGCTTTCTTT
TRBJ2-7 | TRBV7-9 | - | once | CASRSGTYEQYF | TGTGCCAGCAGATCGGGTACTTACGAGCAGTACTTC
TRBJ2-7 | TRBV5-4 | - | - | CASSLAAGDSYEQYF | TGTGCCAGCAGCTTGGCGGCAGGGGACTCCTACGAGCAGTACTTC
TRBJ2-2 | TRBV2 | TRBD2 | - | CASSEAGGSTGELFF | TGTGCCAGCAGTGAAGCGGGAGGGAGTACCGGGGAGCTGTTTTTT
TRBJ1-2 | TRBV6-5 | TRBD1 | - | CASGLGQGVVSYTF | TGTGCCAGCGGTTTAGGACAGGGGGTCGTTAGCTACACCTTC
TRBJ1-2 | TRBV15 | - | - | CATSTSGNYGYTF | TGTGCCACCAGCACGAGCGGGAACTATGGCTACACCTTC
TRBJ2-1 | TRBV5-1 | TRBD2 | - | CASSTGLAGVVWNEQFF | TGCGCCAGCAGCACCGGACTAGCGGGAGTGGTTTGGAATGAGCAGTTCTTC
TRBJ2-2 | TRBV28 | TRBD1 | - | CASTGTGITGELFF | TGTGCCAGTACCGGGACAGGGATCACCGGGGAGCTGTTTTTT
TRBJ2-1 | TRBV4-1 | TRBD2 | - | CASSPWAGGLSYNEQFF | TGCGCCAGCAGCCCGTGGGCGGGGGGCCTCTCCTACAATGAGCAGTTCTTC
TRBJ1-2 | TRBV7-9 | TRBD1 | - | CASSLAGTDYGYTF | TGTGCCAGCAGCTTAGCCGGGACAGACTATGGCTACACCTTC
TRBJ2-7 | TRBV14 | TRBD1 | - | CASSQKGQGFRYEQYF | TGTGCCAGCAGTCAAAAGGGACAGGGGTTCCGGTACGAGCAGTACTTC
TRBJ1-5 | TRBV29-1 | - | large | CSVRVRSNQPQHF | TGCAGCGTTCGAGTCAGGAGCAATCAGCCCCAGCATTTT
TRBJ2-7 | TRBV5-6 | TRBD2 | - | CASSAGTSVYEQYF | TGTGCCAGCAGCGCCGGGACTAGCGTTTACGAGCAGTACTTC
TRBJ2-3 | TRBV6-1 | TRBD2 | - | CASSGSSGSTDTQYF | TGTGCCAGCAGTGGGTCTAGCGGGAGCACAGATACGCAGTATTTT
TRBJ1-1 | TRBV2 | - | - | CASSPLGRENTEAFF | TGTGCCAGCAGTCCCCTCGGGAGGGAGAACACTGAAGCTTTCTTT
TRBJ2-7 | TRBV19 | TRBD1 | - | CASSPGAGGSYEQYF | TGTGCCAGCAGCCCTGGTGCAGGGGGCTCCTACGAGCAGTACTTC
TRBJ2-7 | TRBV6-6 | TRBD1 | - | CASTRTGHEQYF | TGTGCCAGCACGCGGACAGGACACGAGCAGTACTTC
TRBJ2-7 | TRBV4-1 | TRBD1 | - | CASSQFETGGYEQYF | TGCGCCAGCAGCCAATTCGAGACAGGGGGCTACGAGCAGTACTTC
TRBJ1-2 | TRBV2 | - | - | CASSDTFRNPNYGYTF | TGTGCCAGCAGTGACACTTTCCGTAACCCTAACTATGGCTACACCTTC
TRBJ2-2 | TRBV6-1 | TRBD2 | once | CASSEIAGGGGDTGELFF | TGTGCCAGCAGCGAAATAGCGGGAGGAGGGGGAGACACCGGGGAGCTGTTTTTT
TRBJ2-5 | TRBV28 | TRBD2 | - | CASSPPGASGRTQETQYF | TGTGCCAGCAGCCCCCCAGGGGCTAGCGGGAGGACACAAGAGACCCAGTACTTC
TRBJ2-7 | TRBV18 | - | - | CASSPSRGNPFSYEQYF | TGTGCCAGCTCACCATCTCGAGGTAATCCCTTCTCCTACGAGCAGTACTTC
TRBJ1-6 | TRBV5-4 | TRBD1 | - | CASSLRDSSNSPLHF | TGTGCCAGCAGCTTGAGGGACAGTAGCAATTCACCCCTCCACTTT
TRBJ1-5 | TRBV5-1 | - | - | CASSEGRYNQPQHF | TGCGCCAGCAGCGAGGGAAGATACAATCAGCCCCAGCATTTT
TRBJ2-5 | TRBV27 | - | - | CASSPTQGWKETQYF | TGTGCCAGCAGTCCCACACAGGGATGGAAGGAGACCCAGTACTTC
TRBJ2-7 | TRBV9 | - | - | CASSAPSSYEQYF | TGTGCCAGCAGCGCCCCTAGCTCCTACGAGCAGTACTTC
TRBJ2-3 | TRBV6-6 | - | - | CASSYLSGTDTQYF | TGTGCCAGCAGTTACCTTAGCGGCACAGATACGCAGTATTTT
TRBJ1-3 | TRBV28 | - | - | CASSFADKSSGNTIYF | TGTGCCAGCAGCTTCGCCGACAAGAGCTCTGGAAACACCATATATTTT
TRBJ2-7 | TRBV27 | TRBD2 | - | CASRQGLGLYEQYF | TGTGCCAGCAGGCAGGGACTAGGGCTCTACGAGCAGTACTTC
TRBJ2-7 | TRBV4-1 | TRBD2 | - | CASSLGTSGRGEQYF | TGCGCCAGCAGCCTAGGGACTAGCGGGAGGGGTGAGCAGTACTTC
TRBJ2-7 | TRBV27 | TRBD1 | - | CASSLGQSYEQYF | TGTGCCAGCAGTTTGGGACAGTCTTACGAGCAGTACTTC
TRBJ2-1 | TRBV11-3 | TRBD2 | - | CASSPSVAGGGNEQFF | TGTGCCAGCAGCCCCTCGGTAGCGGGAGGTGGCAATGAGCAGTTCTTC
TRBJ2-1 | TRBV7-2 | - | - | CASSLGAYNEQFF | TGTGCCAGCAGCCTTGGGGCGTACAATGAGCAGTTCTTC
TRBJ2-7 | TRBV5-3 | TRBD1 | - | CARSPGTGVYEQYF | TGTGCCAGAAGCCCCGGGACAGGGGTATACGAGCAGTACTTC
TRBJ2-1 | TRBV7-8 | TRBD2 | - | CASRKDPGLAGVPFF | TGTGCCAGCAGAAAGGACCCGGGACTAGCGGGGGTCCCGTTCTTC
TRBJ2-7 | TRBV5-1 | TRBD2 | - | CASSLETSGGYEQYF | TGCGCCAGCAGCTTGGAGACTAGCGGGGGCTACGAGCAGTACTTC
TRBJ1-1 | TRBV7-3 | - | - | CASSLMGGAGENTEAFF | TGTGCCAGCAGCTTAATGGGGGGGGCAGGGGAGAACACTGAAGCTTTCTTT
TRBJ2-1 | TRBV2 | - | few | CASSEWGRLVDEQFF | TGTGCCAGCAGTGAGTGGGGGAGGTTGGTCGATGAGCAGTTCTTC
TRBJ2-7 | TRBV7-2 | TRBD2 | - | CASSLLGLAGSMTYEQYF | TGTGCCAGCAGCTTATTGGGACTAGCGGGAAGTATGACCTACGAGCAGTACTTC
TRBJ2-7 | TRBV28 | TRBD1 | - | CASKQPGDRGYEQYF | TGTGCCAGCAAACAACCGGGGGACAGGGGCTACGAGCAGTACTTC
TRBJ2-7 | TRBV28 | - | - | CASTPGGAPGEQYF | TGTGCCAGCACCCCGGGCGGGGCCCCAGGCGAGCAGTACTTC
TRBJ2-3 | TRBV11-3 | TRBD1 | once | CASSAYTGVSDTQYF | TGTGCCAGCAGCGCCTATACAGGGGTGTCAGATACGCAGTATTTT
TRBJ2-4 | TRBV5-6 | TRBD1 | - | CASSPGQGINIQYF | TGTGCCAGCAGCCCGGGACAGGGGATCAACATTCAGTACTTC
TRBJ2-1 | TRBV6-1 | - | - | CASSEVRGRVNEQFF | TGTGCCAGCAGTGAAGTGAGAGGGCGAGTCAATGAGCAGTTCTTC
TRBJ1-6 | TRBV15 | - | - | CATGRSFGEIGSPLHF | TGTGCCACCGGCAGATCCTTCGGGGAGATTGGTTCACCCCTCCACTTT
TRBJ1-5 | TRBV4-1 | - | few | CASSQGSYNQPQHF | TGCGCCAGCAGCCAAGGGTCCTACAATCAGCCCCAGCATTTT
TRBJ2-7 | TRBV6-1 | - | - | CASSEDRAYEQYF | TGTGCCAGCAGTGAAGATCGTGCCTACGAGCAGTACTTC
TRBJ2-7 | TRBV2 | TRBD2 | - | CASRRPTSGHSYEQYF | TGTGCCAGCAGACGGCCGACTAGCGGGCACTCCTACGAGCAGTACTTC
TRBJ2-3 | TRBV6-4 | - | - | CASSDSQGTDTQYF | TGTGCCAGCAGTGACTCACAGGGCACAGATACGCAGTATTTT
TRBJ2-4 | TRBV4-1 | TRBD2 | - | CASSHGGGRWYF | TGCGCCAGCAGCCATGGGGGGGGACGGTGGTACTTC
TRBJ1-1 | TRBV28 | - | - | CATTDPGFEAFF | TGTGCCACCACCGACCCAGGGTTTGAAGCTTTCTTT
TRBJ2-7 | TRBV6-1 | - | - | CASSKGDVVSSEQYF | TGTGCCAGCAGTAAGGGAGATGTGGTCAGTTCCGAGCAGTACTTC
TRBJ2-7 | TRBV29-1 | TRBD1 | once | CSVGDRDSYEQYF | TGCAGCGTTGGGGACAGGGACTCCTACGAGCAGTACTTC
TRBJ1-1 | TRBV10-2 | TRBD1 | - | CASSEVETGRAFF | TGCGCCAGCAGTGAGGTGGAGACAGGGCGGGCTTTCTTT
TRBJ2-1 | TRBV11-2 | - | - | CASSPLRQTYNEQFF | TGTGCCAGCAGCCCCTTAAGACAGACCTACAATGAGCAGTTCTTC
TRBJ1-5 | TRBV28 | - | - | CASSTLGWGDNQPQHF | TGTGCCAGCAGCACCTTGGGTTGGGGGGACAATCAGCCCCAGCATTTT